These 24 T cell receptor beta chains were all obtained from the same sample, sequenced in a study of beta chain features in type 1 diabetes. Study outcomes and limitations: Across all four CD4+ subsets, people with type 1 diabetes showed modestly shorter TCRB CDR3s.

No cognate antigen is known for these TCRs. All of the isolated RNA was reverse transcribed, so expressed TCRB transcripts were sequenced. TCRdb's table, derived via immunoSEQ multiplex PCR, lists solely in-frame clones and lacks some. Seen here are about 660,000 clones, about an eighth observed once, and the top ten hold 0.035% to 0.045%. Sequencing input: naive CD4+ T cells from blood. The receptor set was obtained from a man aged 18 to 29 with type 1 diabetes.

Only a few counts were recorded for this clone. The CDR3 DNA is TGTGCCTGGAGTACGGCAGGCCTCCTCTATAATTCACCCCTCCACTTT. Translated: CAWSTAGLLYNSPLHF. The chain recombines TRBV30 with TRBJ1-6; D ambiguous. This CDR3 is built from 16 residues. Germline CDR1 GTSNPN, CDR2 SVGIG (reference sequence). Trimming took 2 bases from V and 3 from J, leaving 14 bases between them.

This clone came up a few times. The chain combines TRBV2 with TRBJ1-5; tentatively, D is TRBD1 (5 bases). The V and J ends lost 5 bases and 1 base respectively, with 9 bases between them. The germline V gene encodes CDR1 SNHLY and CDR2 FYNNEI. CDR3 length: 14 residues. The CDR3 coding sequence is TGTGCCAGCAGTCCGGACACAAGCAATCAGCCCCAGCATTTT. Encoded protein: CASSPDTSNQPQHF.

This clone was observed a handful of times. The rearrangement links TRBV25-1 to TRBJ2-7; unclear D gene. V was pared by 4 bases and J by 3 bases, with 4 bases between. Per germline, CDR1 MGHDK and CDR2 SYGVNS. This CDR3 is built from 11 residues. CDR3 coding DNA: TGTGCCAGCAGTGTCCTCTACGAGCAGTACTTC. This gives the protein CASSVLYEQYF.

The chain employs TRBV27 and TRBJ1-2; 7 bases align to TRBD1. Trimming took 5 bases from V and 1 from J; bases not matched to a gene: 4. The CDR3 is 14 amino acids. CDR1 MNHEY and CDR2 SMNVEV come from the germline V gene (reference sequence). The CDR3 reads CASSVDRDNYGYTF. DNA for the CDR3: TGTGCCAGCAGTGTCGACAGGGATAACTATGGCTACACCTTC.

This sequence joins TRBV15 and TRBJ1-1; 8 bases fit TRBD1. The CDR3 runs to 15 residues. Germline V gene data show CDR1 as LNHNV and CDR2 as YYDKDF (reference sequence). Losses at the gene ends were 5 bases for V and 0 bases for J; bases not matched to a gene: 5. CDR3 protein: CATSSRTGLNTEAFF. The CDR3 DNA reads TGTGCCACCAGCTCCAGGACAGGGCTGAACACTGAAGCTTTCTTT. Complete variable domain (other parts from reference TRBV15 and TRBJ1-1): DAMVIQNPRYQVTQFGKPVTLSCSQTLNHNVMYWYQQKSSQAPKLLFHYYDKDFNNEADTPDNFQSRRPNTSFCFLDIRSPGLGDTAMYLCATSSRTGLNTEAFFGQGTRLTVV.

This clone appeared a few times. The V and J genes are TRBV6-6 and TRBJ1-2; 9 bases map to TRBD1. This CDR3 is 15 amino acids long. The V gene's germline CDR1 is MNHNY and CDR2 SVGAGI (reference sequence). V was pared by 5 bases and J by 6 bases, with 10 bases of the junction left unmatched. The CDR3 DNA reads as TGTGCCAGCAGTGGTGGGGACAGGGACAAGAATGGCTACACCTTC. It specifies CASSGGDRDKNGYTF.

This clone was observed a handful of times. V gene TRBV29-1 combines with J gene TRBJ1-4; D is uncertain. CDR1 SQVTM and CDR2 ANQGSEA come from the germline V gene. V shed 4 bases and J shed 4 bases, with 7 bases lying between them. The CDR3 runs to 12 residues. The DNA of the CDR3 is TGCAGCGTTGGGCTGTTTAATGAAAAACTGTTTTTT. This sequence encodes CSVGLFNEKLFF.

Here the CDR3 DNA reads TGTGCCAGCAGCGCAGGGACTCTGTTTGGGGATACGCAGTATTTT. This translates into CASSAGTLFGDTQYF. The chain uses TRBV9 and TRBJ2-3, with D possibly matching TRBD2 (6 bases). This CDR3 region has 15 residues. Germline V gene data show CDR1 as SGDLS and CDR2 as YYNGEE. With 3 bases removed from V and 6 bases from J, the gap between germline ends came to 17 bases.

This clone was seen a handful of times. The rearrangement links TRBV19 to TRBJ1-1; D gene unclear. The CDR3 extends over 13 amino acids. The ends were cut back, 3 bases at V and 3 bases at J, with 8 bases in the middle. Per germline, CDR1 LNHDA and CDR2 SQIVND (reference sequence). The CDR3 bases are TGTGCCAGTAGTATGGGAGTAGACACTGAAGCTTTCTTT. Translation: CASSMGVDTEAFF.

This clone came up a few times. The chain carries TRBV5-1 and TRBJ1-2; 8 bases agree with TRBD1. This CDR3 region has 14 residues. J lost 8 bases, V lost 3 bases, and 9 bases had no gene match. CDR1 SGHRS and CDR2 YFSETQ come from the germline V gene. The CDR3, as DNA: TGCGCCAGCAGCTCGGACAGGGCAATCAGCGGCTACACCTTC. Translated, it gives CASSSDRAISGYTF. Together with reference TRBV5-1 and TRBJ1-2, the CDR3 gives the full variable domain: KAGVTQTPRYLIKTRGQQVTLSCSPISGHRSVSWYQQTPGQGLQFLFEYFSETQRNKGNFPGRFSGRQFSNSRSEMNVSTLELGDSALYLCASSSDRAISGYTFGSGTRLTVV.

V and J are TRBV30 and TRBJ1-1; D uncertain. Looked up from germline, CDR1 is GTSNPN and CDR2 is SVGIG (reference sequence). Trimming left V 3 bases short and J 9 bases short, with 23 bases between. This CDR3 has 15 residues. The CDR3 DNA reads TGTGCCTGGAGCCAGAATTTAGCGAACACTGGGAAAGCTTTCTTT. It encodes CAWSQNLANTGKAFF.

The table lists this clone with a few counts. The V call is TRBV18, the J call TRBJ1-3, with TRBD1 matching 7 bases. Looked up from germline, CDR1 is KGHSH and CDR2 is LQKENI. CDR3 length: 14 residues. J gave up 2 bases and V 3 bases, and 1 base lay outside the gene matches. The CDR3 sequence: CASSPDRAGNTIYF. CDR3 bases: TGTGCCAGCTCACCCGACAGGGCTGGAAACACCATATATTTT. The complete variable domain, with remaining parts taken from reference TRBV18 and TRBJ1-3, reads NAGVMQNPRHLVRRRGQEARLRCSPMKGHSHVYWYRQLPEEGLKFMVYLQKENIIDESGMPKERFSAEFPKEGPSILRIQQVVRGDSAAYFCASSPDRAGNTIYFGEGSWLTVV.

The rearrangement joins TRBV6-5 to TRBJ2-1, with D maybe TRBD1 (5 bases). The CDR3 is made up of 12 amino acids. V lost 6 bases and J 10 bases, leaving 13 bases between the germline ends. CDR1 is MNHEY, CDR2 SVGAGI, per germline. The CDR3 here is CASRQGNWEQFF. The DNA of the CDR3 is TGTGCCAGCAGGCAGGGTAATTGGGAGCAGTTCTTC.

The rearrangement uses TRBV4-2 and TRBJ1-2; D remains unclear. Germline V lookup: CDR1 LGHNA, CDR2 YNFKEQ. CDR3 size: 14 residues. V was pared by 1 base and J by 2 bases, with 8 bases between. CDR3 loop: CASSQVERNYGYTF. The CDR3 DNA sequence: TGTGCCAGCAGCCAAGTGGAGAGGAACTATGGCTACACCTTC.

The DNA of the CDR3 is TGTGCCAGCAGCCGCAACTCCTATAATTCACCCCTCCACTTT. It yields the protein CASSRNSYNSPLHF. V usage is TRBV9 and J usage is TRBJ1-6; no definite D call. V lost 4 bases to trimming and J lost 0 bases, with 5 bases between them. The CDR3 extends over 14 amino acids. CDR1 is SGDLS, CDR2 YYNGEE, per germline.

The V and J genes are TRBV29-1 and TRBJ2-5, with TRBD1 identical over 7 bases. This CDR3 region has 13 residues. The J segment lost 1 base and the V segment lost 3 bases, leaving 2 bases of the junction unmatched. Germline V lookup: CDR1 SQVTM, CDR2 ANQGSEA. The DNA for the CDR3 is TGCAGCGTTGAGCGGACAGGCCAAGAGACCCAGTACTTC. Translation gives CSVERTGQETQYF. The full variable domain, completed using reference TRBV29-1 and TRBJ2-5, is SAVISQKPSRDICQRGTSLTIQCQVDSQVTMMFWYRQQPGQSLTLIATANQGSEATYESGFVIDKFPISRPNLTFSTLTVSNMSPEDSSIYLCSVERTGQETQYFGPGTRLLVL.

The chain joins TRBV5-1 to TRBJ2-1; no clear D gene. In germline, CDR1 is SGHRS, CDR2 YFSETQ. There are 12 residues in the CDR3. V was trimmed by 0 bases and J by 8 bases, leaving 6 bases between them. CDR3 amino acids: CASSLVGYEQFF. Written as DNA, the CDR3 is TGCGCCAGCAGCTTGGTGGGATATGAGCAGTTCTTC.

CDR3 sequence (DNA): TGTGCCTGGAGTGGGCCTAGCGGGGCCATCACCGGGGAGCTGTTTTTT. Its translation: CAWSGPSGAITGELFF. The gene calls are TRBV30 and TRBJ2-2, with TRBD2 identical over 9 bases. This CDR3 region has 16 residues. J gave up 4 bases and V 1 base, and 7 bases lay outside the gene matches. The germline V gene has CDR1 GTSNPN and CDR2 SVGIG (reference sequence).

CDR3 DNA sequence: TGCGCCAGCAGCTTGGCCTTGACAGGGGTATGGGAGCAGTACTTC. This gives the protein CASSLALTGVWEQYF. This sequence joins TRBV5-1 and TRBJ2-7, with 8 bases that match TRBD1. The CDR3 contains 15 residues. Trimming removed 0 bases from V and 7 bases from J; junction bases left unmatched: 9. The germline V gene has CDR1 SGHRS and CDR2 YFSETQ.

This rearrangement joins TRBV2 to TRBJ2-3, with D tentatively TRBD1 or TRBD2 (5 bases each). This CDR3 spans 16 amino acids. Germline V CDR1 and CDR2: SNHLY, FYNNEI. V was trimmed by 6 bases and J by 4 bases, leaving 20 bases between them. CDR3 sequence reads: CASRANPGTSPDTQYF. DNA for the CDR3: TGTGCCAGCAGGGCGAATCCTGGGACGTCCCCAGATACGCAGTATTTT.

The V gene is TRBV15, the J gene TRBJ1-1, with a tentative D call TRBD1 (5 bases). Germline CDR1 is LNHNV and CDR2 is YYDKDF (reference sequence). Trimming stripped 1 base from V and 1 base from J, with 10 bases between. The CDR3 is 15 residues long. CDR3 bases: TGTGCCACCAGCAGAGGGGACTCCCGGAACACTGAAGCTTTCTTT. It specifies CATSRGDSRNTEAFF.

The chain employs TRBV5-4 and TRBJ2-1, with 7 bases that match TRBD2. CDR3 length equals 16 residues. Trimming took 4 bases from V and 7 from J; bases not matched to a gene: 14. Germline V gene data show CDR1 as SGHNT and CDR2 as YYREEE (reference sequence). The CDR3 DNA reads TGTGCCAGCAGCCCCGGGGGTGCGGCGGGAGATAATGAGCAGTTCTTC. Translated: CASSPGGAAGDNEQFF. Looking up the rest from reference TRBV5-4 and TRBJ2-1 gives the full variable domain: ETGVTQSPTHLIKTRGQQVTLRCSSQSGHNTVSWYQQALGQGPQFIFQYYREEENGRGNFPPRFSGLQFPNYSSELNVNALELDDSALYLCASSPGGAAGDNEQFFGPGTRLTVL.

J is TRBJ1-1 and V is TRBV5-1; perhaps TRBD1 as D (6 bases). Germline loops: CDR1 SGHRS, CDR2 YFSETQ. The germline V and J ends were trimmed by 4 bases and 6 bases, with 16 bases remaining between them. This CDR3 is 14 amino acids long. The CDR3 DNA sequence: TGCGCCAGCAGCGAGATCCAGGGGAGGGCTGAAGCTTTCTTT. Encoded protein: CASSEIQGRAEAFF.

The chain couples TRBV9 to TRBJ1-1; tentative D call: TRBD1 (6 bases). Germline V gene lookup returns CDR1 SGDLS and CDR2 YYNGEE. The V end lost 0 bases, the J end lost 4 bases, and 13 bases lay between the germline ends. This CDR3 comprises 15 residues. In DNA form, the CDR3 reads TGTGCCAGCAGCGTAGGGTCAGGGGCTAGCACTGAAGCTTTCTTT. Encoded protein: CASSVGSGASTEAFF.